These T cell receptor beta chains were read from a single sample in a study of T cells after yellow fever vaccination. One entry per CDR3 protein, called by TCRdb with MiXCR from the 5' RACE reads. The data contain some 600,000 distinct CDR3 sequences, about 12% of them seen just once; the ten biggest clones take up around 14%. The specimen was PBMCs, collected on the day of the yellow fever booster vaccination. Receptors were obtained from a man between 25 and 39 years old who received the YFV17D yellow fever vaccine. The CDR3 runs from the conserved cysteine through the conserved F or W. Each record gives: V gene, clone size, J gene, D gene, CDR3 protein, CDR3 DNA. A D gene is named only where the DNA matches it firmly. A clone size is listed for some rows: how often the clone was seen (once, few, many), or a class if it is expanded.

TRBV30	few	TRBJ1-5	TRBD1	CAWNAKDRYDQPQHF	TGTGCCTGGAATGCCAAGGACAGGTATGATCAGCCCCAGCATTTT
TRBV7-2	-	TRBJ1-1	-	CASSLQSTEAFF	TGTGCCAGCAGCTTACAGAGCACTGAAGCTTTCTTT
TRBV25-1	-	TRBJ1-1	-	CASSPGGLDTEAFF	TGTGCCAGCAGCCCCGGAGGCCTGGACACTGAAGCTTTCTTT
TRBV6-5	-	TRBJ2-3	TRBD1	CASSYNRGVLLRSTDTQYF	TGTGCCAGCAGTTACAACAGGGGAGTCTTGCTACGGAGCACAGATACGCAGTATTTT
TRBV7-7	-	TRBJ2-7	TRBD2	CASSSGLTGGEQYF	TGTGCTAGCAGTTCTGGCCTTACGGGGGGCGAGCAGTACTTC
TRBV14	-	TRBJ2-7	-	CASSQEWRGYEQYF	TGTGCCAGCAGCCAAGAGTGGAGGGGATACGAGCAGTACTTC
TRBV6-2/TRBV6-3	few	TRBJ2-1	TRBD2	CASSYPLGRSFGTSGYNEQFF	TGTGCCAGCAGTTATCCCCTGGGCAGATCCTTCGGGACTAGCGGCTACAATGAGCAGTTCTTC
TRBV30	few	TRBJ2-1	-	CAWKFYNEQFF	TGTGCCTGGAAATTCTACAATGAGCAGTTCTTC
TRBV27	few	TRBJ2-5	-	CASSSGLPETQYF	TGTGCCAGCAGTTCCGGGCTTCCCGAGACCCAGTACTTC
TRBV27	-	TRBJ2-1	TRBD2	CASRTLAGWRNEQFF	TGTGCCAGCAGGACCCTAGCGGGATGGCGCAATGAGCAGTTCTTC
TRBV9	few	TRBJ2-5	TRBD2	CASSVDLGPGGGETQYF	TGTGCCAGCAGCGTAGACTTGGGGCCCGGGGGGGGAGAGACCCAGTACTTC
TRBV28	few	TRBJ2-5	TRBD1	CASSDGQAPETQYF	TGTGCCAGCAGTGATGGACAGGCCCCAGAGACCCAGTACTTC
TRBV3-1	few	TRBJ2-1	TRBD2	CASSQTSGTSGIYNEQFF	TGTGCCAGCAGCCAAACATCCGGGACTAGCGGGATCTACAATGAGCAGTTCTTC